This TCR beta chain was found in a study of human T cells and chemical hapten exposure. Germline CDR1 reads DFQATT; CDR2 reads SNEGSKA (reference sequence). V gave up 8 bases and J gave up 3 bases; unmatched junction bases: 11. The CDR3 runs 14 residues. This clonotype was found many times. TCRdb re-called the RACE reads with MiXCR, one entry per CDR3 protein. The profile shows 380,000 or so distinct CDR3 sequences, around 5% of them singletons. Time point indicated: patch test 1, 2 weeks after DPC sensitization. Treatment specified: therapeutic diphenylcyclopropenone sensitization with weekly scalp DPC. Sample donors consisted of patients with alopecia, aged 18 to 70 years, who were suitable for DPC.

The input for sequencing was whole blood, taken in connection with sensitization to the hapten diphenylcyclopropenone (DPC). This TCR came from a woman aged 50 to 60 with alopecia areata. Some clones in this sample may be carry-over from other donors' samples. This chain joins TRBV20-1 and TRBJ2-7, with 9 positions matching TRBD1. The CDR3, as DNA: TGCAGTCCAACTGCCCGGGACAGGGTCTACGAGCAGTACTTC. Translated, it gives CSPTARDRVYEQYF.